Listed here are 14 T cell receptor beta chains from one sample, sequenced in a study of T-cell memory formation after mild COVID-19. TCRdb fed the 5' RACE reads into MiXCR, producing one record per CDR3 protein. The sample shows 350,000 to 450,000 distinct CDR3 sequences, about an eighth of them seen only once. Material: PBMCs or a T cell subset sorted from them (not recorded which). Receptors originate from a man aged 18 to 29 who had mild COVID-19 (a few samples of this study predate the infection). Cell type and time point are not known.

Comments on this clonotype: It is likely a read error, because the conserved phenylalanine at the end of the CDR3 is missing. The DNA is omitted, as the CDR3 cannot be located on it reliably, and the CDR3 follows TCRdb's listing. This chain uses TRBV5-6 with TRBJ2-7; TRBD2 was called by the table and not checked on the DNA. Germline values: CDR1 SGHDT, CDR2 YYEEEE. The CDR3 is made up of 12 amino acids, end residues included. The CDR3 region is CASSFQLAGEDI.

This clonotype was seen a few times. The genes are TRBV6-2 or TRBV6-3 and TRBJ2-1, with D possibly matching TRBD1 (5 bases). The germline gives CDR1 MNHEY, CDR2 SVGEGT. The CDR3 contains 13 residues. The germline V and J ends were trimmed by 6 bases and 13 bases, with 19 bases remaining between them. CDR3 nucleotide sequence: TGTGCCAGCAGCACCCTTGGGGCCACCCACCAGTTCTTC. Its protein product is CASSTLGATHQFF.

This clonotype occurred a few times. CDR3 region: CASSPDRGGEQYV. For the CDR3, the DNA is TGCGCCAGCAGCCCGGACAGGGGCGGCGAGCAGTACGTC. The gene calls are TRBV5-1 and TRBJ2-7, with 9 positions matching TRBD1. The CDR3 contains 13 residues. Losses at the gene ends were 4 bases for V and 6 bases for J; bases not matched to a gene: 5. Germline V gives CDR1 SGHRS, CDR2 YFSETQ.

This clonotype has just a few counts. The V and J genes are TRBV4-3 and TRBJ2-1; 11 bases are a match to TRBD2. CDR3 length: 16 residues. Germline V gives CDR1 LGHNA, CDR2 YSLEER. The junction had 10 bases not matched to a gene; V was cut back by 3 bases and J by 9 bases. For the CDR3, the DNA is TGCGCCAGCAGCCACCCGACTAGCGGGGTGGGAACTGAGCAGTTCTTC. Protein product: CASSHPTSGVGTEQFF.

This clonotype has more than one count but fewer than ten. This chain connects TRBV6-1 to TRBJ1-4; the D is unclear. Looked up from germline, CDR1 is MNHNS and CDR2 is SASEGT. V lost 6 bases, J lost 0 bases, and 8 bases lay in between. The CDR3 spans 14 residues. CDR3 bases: TGTGCCAGCAGCAAGAGGGCAACTAATGAAAAACTGTTTTTT. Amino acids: CASSKRATNEKLFF.

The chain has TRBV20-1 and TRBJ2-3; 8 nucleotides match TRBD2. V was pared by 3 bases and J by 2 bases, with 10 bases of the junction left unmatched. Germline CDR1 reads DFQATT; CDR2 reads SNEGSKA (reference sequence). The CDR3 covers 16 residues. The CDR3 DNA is TGCAGTGCTAGCGCGCGGGGGGCCCTCTTCACAGATACGCAGTATTTT. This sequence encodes CSASARGALFTDTQYF.

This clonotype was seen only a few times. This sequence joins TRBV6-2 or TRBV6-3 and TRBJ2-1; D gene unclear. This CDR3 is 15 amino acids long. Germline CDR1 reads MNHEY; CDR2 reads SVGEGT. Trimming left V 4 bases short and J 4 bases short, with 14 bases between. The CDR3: CASSSPAEAYNEQFF. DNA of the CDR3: TGTGCCAGCAGTTCCCCGGCAGAGGCTTACAATGAGCAGTTCTTC.

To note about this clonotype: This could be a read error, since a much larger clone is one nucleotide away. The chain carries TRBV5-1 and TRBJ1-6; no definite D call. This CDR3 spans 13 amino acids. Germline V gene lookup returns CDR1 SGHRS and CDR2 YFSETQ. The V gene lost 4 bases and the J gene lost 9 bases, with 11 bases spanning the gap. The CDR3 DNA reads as TGCGCCAGCAGCGTAAAAGAGGCTTCACCCCTCCACTTT. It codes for CASSVKEASPLHF.

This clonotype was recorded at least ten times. CDR3 loop: CASSTGNTEAFF. The DNA for the CDR3 is TGCGCCAGCAGCACAGGGAACACTGAAGCTTTCTTT. The rearrangement joins TRBV4-1 to TRBJ1-1, with D possibly being TRBD1 (5 bases). Trimming removed 5 bases from V and 1 base from J, with 5 bases in between. Looked up from germline, CDR1 is MGHRA and CDR2 is YSYEKL. The CDR3 is 12 residues long.

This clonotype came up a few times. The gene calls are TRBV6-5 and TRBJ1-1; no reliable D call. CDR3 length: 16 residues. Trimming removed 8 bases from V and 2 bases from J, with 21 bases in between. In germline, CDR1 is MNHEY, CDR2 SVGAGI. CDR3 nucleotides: TGTGCCAGCTCGTACGGGGAGGCTGGGATTAACACTGAAGCTTTCTTT. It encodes CASSYGEAGINTEAFF.

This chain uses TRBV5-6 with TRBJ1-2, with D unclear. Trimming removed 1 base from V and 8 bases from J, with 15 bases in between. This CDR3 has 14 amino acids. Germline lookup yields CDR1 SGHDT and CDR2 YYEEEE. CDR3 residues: CASSLKVEGYGYTF. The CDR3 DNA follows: TGTGCCAGCAGCTTGAAAGTCGAAGGTTACGGCTACACCTTC.

The CDR3 is CASSPWSATGGFLGTEAFF. The CDR3, as DNA: TGTGCCAGCTCACCATGGAGTGCGACAGGGGGCTTTTTGGGAACTGAAGCTTTCTTT. The chain uses TRBV18 and TRBJ1-1; 10 bases fit TRBD1. The germline CDR1 and CDR2 sequences are KGHSH and LQKENI. The V segment lost 2 bases and the J segment 5 bases; nucleotides outside the gene matches: 17. There are 19 residues in the CDR3.

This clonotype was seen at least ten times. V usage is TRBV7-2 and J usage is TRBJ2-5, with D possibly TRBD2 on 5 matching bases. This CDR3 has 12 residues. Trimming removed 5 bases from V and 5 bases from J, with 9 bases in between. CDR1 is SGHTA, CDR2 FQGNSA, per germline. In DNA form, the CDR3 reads TGTGCCAGCAGCCGCCCGGGGGAGACCCAGTACTTC. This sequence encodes CASSRPGETQYF.

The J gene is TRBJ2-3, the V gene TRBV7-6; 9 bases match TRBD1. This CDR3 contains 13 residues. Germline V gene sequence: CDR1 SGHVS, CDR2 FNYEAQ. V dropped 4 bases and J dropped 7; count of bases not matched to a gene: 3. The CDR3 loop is CASSSYRGHTQYF. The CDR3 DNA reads TGTGCCAGCAGCTCGTACAGGGGGCATACGCAGTATTTT.